This passage covers 23 T cell receptor beta chains from one sample sequenced in a study of CD8 T cells in Susac syndrome. Reverse transcription used about 0.45 to 1 ug RNA and random hexamers. One entry per CDR3 protein results from TCRdb running MiXCR on the immunoSEQ multiplex PCR reads. The sample carries hundreds of thousands of distinct CDR3 sequences, more than 75% recorded once. Source material: CD8+ T cells from PBMCs. The receptors were sampled from a human donor with multiple sclerosis.

As regards this clonotype: The junction differs from germline at one of its ends, possibly a read error. This chain joins TRBV20-1 and TRBJ2-3; TRBD2 is a possible D gene (8 bases). CDR3 length: 14 amino acids. CDR1 DFQATT and CDR2 SNEGSKA come from the germline V gene (reference sequence). The CDR3 region has the DNA TGCAGTGCAGAAACAACGGGAGGGACAGATACACAGTATTTT. This sequence encodes CSAETTGGTDTQYF.

The chain joins TRBV9 to TRBJ2-5, with 8 bases lining up with TRBD1. The junction had 12 bases not matched to a gene; V was cut back by 1 base and J by 1 base. Germline values: CDR1 SGDLS, CDR2 YYNGEE. The CDR3 is 18 residues long. The CDR3 coding sequence is TGTGCCAGCAGCGTACACGACAGGGGATTTCGAGGCCAAGAGACCCAGTACTTC. Protein product: CASSVHDRGFRGQETQYF.

The J gene is TRBJ2-1, the V gene TRBV9; TRBD2 matches 8 bases. The germline V gene has CDR1 SGDLS and CDR2 YYNGEE. The CDR3 loop spans 12 amino acids. Trimming cost V 4 bases and J 10 bases; bases outside gene matches: 4. This chain's CDR3 is CASSPREGEQFF. In DNA, the CDR3 is TGTGCCAGCAGCCCTCGGGAGGGAGAGCAGTTCTTC.

The V call is TRBV6-4, the J call TRBJ2-2; 10 nucleotides line up with TRBD1. Germline lookup yields CDR1 MRHNA and CDR2 SNTAGT. The J segment lost 3 bases and the V segment lost 5 bases, leaving 3 bases of the junction unmatched. The CDR3 has 15 residues. CDR3 sequence reads: CASSPGTGDTGELFF. In DNA, the CDR3 is TGTGCCAGCAGTCCCGGGACAGGGGACACCGGGGAGCTGTTTTTT.

This clonotype showed up just once. The chain is built from TRBV28 and TRBJ1-1; D call uncertain. The V and J ends lost 6 bases and 4 bases respectively, with 21 bases between them. Germline loops: CDR1 MDHEN, CDR2 SYDVKM. This CDR3 contains 16 residues. The CDR3 here is CASSLTRVQLRTEAFF. CDR3 DNA sequence: TGTGCCAGCAGCCTCACCCGCGTGCAGTTGCGCACTGAAGCTTTCTTT.

This chain joins TRBV27 and TRBJ1-2; 7 bases align to TRBD1. J was trimmed by 3 bases and V by 3 bases; bases with no gene match: 4. The germline V gene encodes CDR1 MNHEY and CDR2 SMNVEV (reference sequence). This CDR3 is built from 14 residues. This CDR3 reads CASSLVGGDYGYTF. The CDR3 region has the DNA TGTGCCAGCAGTTTGGTAGGGGGCGACTATGGCTACACCTTC.

The rearrangement links TRBV6-5 to TRBJ2-7, with a weak D call TRBD2 (5 bases). Deletions cut 8 bases from V and 0 bases from J, with 14 bases between. Germline V CDR1 and CDR2: MNHEY, SVGAGI. This CDR3 contains 14 residues. In DNA, the CDR3 is TGTGCCAGCCGGCGGGCAGATACCTCCTACGAGCAGTACTTC. The encoded protein is CASRRADTSYEQYF.

The V and J genes are TRBV5-1 and TRBJ2-1; the D is unclear. Germline values: CDR1 SGHRS, CDR2 YFSETQ. Trimming cost V 1 base and J 8 bases, with 10 bases left between them. The length of the CDR3 is 13 residues. The DNA for the CDR3 is TGCGCCAGCAGCTTGCGGGTCGGCTATGAGCAGTTCTTC. It codes for CASSLRVGYEQFF.

This clonotype was detected only a few times. The CDR3 reads CASSRVGYGYTF. The CDR3 coding sequence is TGTGCCAGCAGTCGGGTGGGCTATGGCTACACCTTC. The chain has TRBV27 and TRBJ1-2; no reliable D call. The CDR3 totals 12 residues. Germline assignment: CDR1 MNHEY and CDR2 SMNVEV (reference sequence). The V gene lost 5 bases and the J gene lost 4 bases, with 8 bases spanning the gap.

The chain carries TRBV27 and TRBJ2-1; TRBD2 matches 7 bases. Germline CDR1 MNHEY, CDR2 SMNVEV (reference sequence). CDR3 length: 12 residues. Trimming at V came to 3 bases and at J to 8 bases, leaving 1 base not matched to a gene. This chain's CDR3 is CASSFAGDEQFF. The CDR3 nucleotides read TGTGCCAGCAGTTTTGCGGGGGATGAGCAGTTCTTC.

V is TRBV30 and J is TRBJ2-4; no clear D gene. Trimming stripped 0 bases from V and 8 bases from J, with 14 bases between. The CDR3 contains 14 residues. Germline CDR1 GTSNPN, CDR2 SVGIG (reference sequence). CDR3 sequence reads: CAWSVRAFRDIQYF. As DNA, the CDR3 is TGTGCCTGGAGTGTACGAGCCTTTCGGGACATTCAGTACTTC.

There are a few counts of this clonotype. The rearrangement joins TRBV16 to TRBJ2-5, with 9 bases fitting TRBD1. Germline CDR1 and CDR2: KGHSY and FQNENV. This CDR3 has 14 amino acids. Trimming removed 5 bases from V and 4 bases from J; junction bases left unmatched: 5. The CDR3 DNA is TGTGCCAGCAGCTTGGGACAGGGAGGAGAGACCCAGTACTTC. Translated: CASSLGQGGETQYF.

The chain recombines TRBV7-9 with TRBJ1-2; D perhaps matches TRBD1 (6 bases). Trimming cost V 1 base and J 7 bases, with 16 bases left between them. From germline, CDR1 is SEHNR and CDR2 FQNEAQ (reference sequence). This CDR3 contains 15 residues. The CDR3 bases are TGTGCCAGCAGCTTAGAAGTTTCGGGGGCAATTGGCTACACCTTC. Translating it yields CASSLEVSGAIGYTF.

This chain joins TRBV29-1 and TRBJ1-1; 7 nucleotides match TRBD1. Germline CDR1 and CDR2: SQVTM and ANQGSEA. This CDR3 is 12 amino acids long. The V segment lost 7 bases and the J segment 1 base; nucleotides outside the gene matches: 3. CDR3 protein: CSAWTGNTEAFF. The CDR3 nucleotides read TGCAGCGCCTGGACAGGGAACACTGAAGCTTTCTTT.

The chain has TRBV6-1 and TRBJ1-5; 7 nucleotides agree with TRBD1. The CDR3 loop spans 15 amino acids. J gave up 7 bases and V 3 bases, and 9 bases lay outside the gene matches. The germline V gene has CDR1 MNHNS and CDR2 SASEGT. The CDR3 DNA is TGTGCCAGCAGTGATGGGACAGCAGCGCGCCAGCCCCAGCATTTT. This codes for CASSDGTAARQPQHF.

The chain couples TRBV10-3 to TRBJ2-3; TRBD2 is a possible D gene (6 bases). V lost 0 bases and J 1 base, leaving 14 bases between the germline ends. Germline V gene data show CDR1 as ENHRY and CDR2 as SYGVKD. The CDR3 runs 17 residues. The chain's CDR3 is CAISESRRDPGTDTQYF. The DNA for the CDR3 is TGTGCCATCAGTGAGTCGCGGCGGGACCCTGGCACAGATACGCAGTATTTT.

This clonotype was picked up one time. V is TRBV9 and J is TRBJ1-1; D might be TRBD1 (5 bases). In germline, CDR1 is SGDLS, CDR2 YYNGEE. Trimming cost V 3 bases and J 4 bases, with 16 bases left between them. The length of the CDR3 is 15 residues. The CDR3, as DNA: TGTGCCAGCAGCGAAACTGGTCCAGGGTCCACTGAAGCTTTCTTT. Translated: CASSETGPGSTEAFF.

The chain employs TRBV19 and TRBJ1-1; no clear D gene. Germline CDR1 LNHDA, CDR2 SQIVND (reference sequence). CDR3 length: 15 amino acids. Trimming cost V 6 bases and J 3 bases, with 17 bases left between them. CDR3 protein: CASRADEESDTEAFF. In nucleotides, the CDR3 is TGTGCCAGTAGGGCGGACGAAGAATCGGACACTGAAGCTTTCTTT.

This clonotype was picked up a small number of times. The chain uses TRBV7-9 and TRBJ1-1; D gene ambiguous. Germline V lookup: CDR1 SEHNR, CDR2 FQNEAQ (reference sequence). The CDR3 runs to 12 residues. Between the trimmed V and J ends, which lost 4 bases and 6 bases, there was a span of 9 bases. In DNA form, the CDR3 reads TGTGCCAGCAGCTCCGGGCTTGCTGAAGCTTTCTTT. It encodes CASSSGLAEAFF.

The rearrangement joins TRBV28 to TRBJ2-5; perhaps TRBD1 as D (6 bases). Trimming cost V 3 bases and J 5 bases, with 22 bases left between them. The CDR3 extends over 17 amino acids. Germline-derived CDR1 and CDR2 are MDHEN and SYDVKM. CDR3 region: CASSLGDNEGVRETQYF. The CDR3 DNA follows: TGTGCCAGCAGTTTGGGTGACAACGAGGGGGTGAGGGAGACCCAGTACTTC.

The chain has TRBV12-3 or TRBV12-4 and TRBJ2-7; D is unclear. The germline V and J ends were trimmed by 2 bases and 3 bases, with 17 bases remaining between them. The CDR3 sequence is 16 residues long. The CDR3 DNA reads TGTGCCAGCAGTTTATCAGCGCTGCACGCAGGCTACGAGCAGTACTTC. This sequence encodes CASSLSALHAGYEQYF.

The V call is TRBV6-5, the J call TRBJ1-6; TRBD1 is a possible D gene (5 bases). V gave up 4 bases and J gave up 6 bases, with 16 bases separating them. The CDR3 is made up of 16 amino acids. The germline V gene encodes CDR1 MNHEY and CDR2 SVGAGI. CDR3 DNA sequence: TGTGCCAGCAGTTCCCCGCCTCGGACAAGTAATTCACCCCTCCACTTT. Protein sequence: CASSSPPRTSNSPLHF.

The V call is TRBV5-1, the J call TRBJ1-4; D is possibly TRBD1 (6 bases). The CDR3 is 15 residues long. V lost 5 bases and J 8 bases, leaving 19 bases between the germline ends. Germline V gene data show CDR1 as SGHRS and CDR2 as YFSETQ. The CDR3 protein is CASSLIGGVREKLFF. The CDR3 nucleotides are TGCGCCAGCAGTCTGATCGGGGGCGTTCGGGAAAAACTGTTTTTT.